These T cell receptor beta chains were read from a single sample in a study of cytotoxic CD8 clonotypes in ibrutinib-treated CLL. Repertoires were generated with immunoSEQ multiplex PCR, while TCRdb's copy carries only in-frame clones and drops some. The data show approximately 45,000 clones, 65% seen once. The material was PBMCs, obtained after 24 months of ibrutinib treatment. The origin of the receptors is a human donor with chronic lymphocytic leukemia. The CDR3 runs from the conserved cysteine through the conserved F or W.

V gene,J gene,CDR3 protein
TRBV30,TRBJ2-1,CAWSLTSGDVKEQFF
TRBV27,TRBJ2-7,CASSLLQGPSREQYF
TRBV7-2,TRBJ1-6,CASSQQGVGNSPLHF
TRBV2,TRBJ2-3,CASTGTGVNTQYF
TRBV10-3,TRBJ2-2,CAAGGRNTGELFF
TRBV19,TRBJ1-5,CASSIKSNQPQHF
TRBV29-1,TRBJ2-5,CSVRDSRETQYF
TRBV18,TRBJ2-3,CASSPTQTGVITDTQYF
TRBV2,TRBJ2-2,CASSEWVVGTGELFF
TRBV19,TRBJ2-5,CASSPGQGAYRETQYF
TRBV30,TRBJ2-3,CAWSVGVWISQRLTDTQYF
TRBV29-1,TRBJ2-1,CSVERRSSGRVDNEQFF
TRBV13,TRBJ2-3,CASSTTGTRTDTQYF
TRBV4-2,TRBJ2-3,CASSQWGGSGGPTDTQYF
TRBV7-3,TRBJ1-2,CASSDFGLRGYTF
TRBV1,TRBJ2-2,CTSSQALDRPNTGELFF
TRBV15,TRBJ2-1,CATRPSGRDNEQFF
TRBV18,TRBJ2-7,CASSPNMMGEGSYEQYF
TRBV10-2,TRBJ2-1,CASITGLGYNEQFF
TRBV27,TRBJ2-3,CASSLFGGDSYMGNTQYF
TRBV30,TRBJ2-3,CAWTETGFGTDTQYF
TRBV7-6,TRBJ2-2,CASSLQGVGTGELFF
TRBV2,TRBJ1-3,CARQGVGEAGNTIYF
TRBV10-3,TRBJ2-7,CAISESILGGQYEQYF
TRBV28,TRBJ1-4,CATSPTNNEKLFF
TRBV6-4,TRBJ2-3,CASSPTSGGASDTQYF
TRBV11-2,TRBJ2-3,CASSSLPLTGPPTDTQYF
TRBV5-3,TRBJ1-2,CARSLDRRGATGFDYGYTF
TRBV27,TRBJ1-1,CASSPRTGSAAFF
TRBV28,TRBJ1-2,CASRVQGNYGYTF
TRBV30,TRBJ2-5,CAWSPGLAIETQYF
TRBV20-1,TRBJ2-5,CSAQKTETQYF
TRBV29-1,TRBJ2-1,CSGGNPPYNEQFF
TRBV5-1,TRBJ1-3,CASSRGEISSGNTIYF
TRBV5-1,TRBJ1-1,CASSSLANTEAFF
TRBV30,TRBJ1-2,CAWSVPGTGGYTF
TRBV4-1,TRBJ1-1,CASSHGQGVGTEAFF
TRBV2,TRBJ1-1,CAKAVEREAFF
TRBV6-5,TRBJ1-2,CASSYGALVFYGGYTF
TRBV6-1,TRBJ2-2,CASSAVKGEAGELFF
TRBV9,TRBJ2-2,CASSTRDRATGELFF
TRBV6-5,TRBJ1-1,CASSYGGTEAFF
TRBV5-5,TRBJ1-2,CASSTALTGAGYTF
TRBV12-5,TRBJ2-3,CASGLVRSGGAADTQYF
TRBV28,TRBJ1-1,CASSLWIDVNTEAFF
TRBV10-3,TRBJ1-5,CAISDDRSNQPQHF
TRBV6-1,TRBJ2-1,CASSERRTPSSYNEQFF
TRBV5-1,TRBJ2-7,CASSLTPSSANSYEQYF
TRBV4-1,TRBJ1-4,CASSQDRGRSVATNEKLFF
TRBV30,TRBJ2-4,CAWSVKGRANIQYF
TRBV5-8,TRBJ2-3,CASSFWTGDHTQYF
TRBV6-1,TRBJ2-1,CASSALGQTYNEQFF
TRBV21-1,TRBJ1-2,CASCEGGGGNYGYTF